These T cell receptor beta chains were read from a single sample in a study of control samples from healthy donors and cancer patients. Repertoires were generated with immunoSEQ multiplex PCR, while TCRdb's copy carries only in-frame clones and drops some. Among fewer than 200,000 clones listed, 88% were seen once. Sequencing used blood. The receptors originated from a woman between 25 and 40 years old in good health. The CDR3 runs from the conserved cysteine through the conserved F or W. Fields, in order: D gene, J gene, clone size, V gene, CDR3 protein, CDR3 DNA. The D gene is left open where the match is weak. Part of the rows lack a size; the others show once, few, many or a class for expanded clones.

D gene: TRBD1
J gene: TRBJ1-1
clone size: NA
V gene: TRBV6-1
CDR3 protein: CASSDGQGDTEAFF
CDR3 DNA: TGTGCCAGCAGTGACGGACAGGGAGACACTGAAGCTTTCTTT

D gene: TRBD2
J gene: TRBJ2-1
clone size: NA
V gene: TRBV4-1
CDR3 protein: CASSPPGLAGGGFF
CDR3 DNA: TGCGCCAGCAGCCCGCCGGGACTAGCGGGGGGAGGGTTCTTC

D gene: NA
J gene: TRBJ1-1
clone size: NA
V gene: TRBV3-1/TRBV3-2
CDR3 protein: CASSQRAGWNTEAFF
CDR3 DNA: TGTGCCAGCAGCCAACGAGCAGGGTGGAACACTGAAGCTTTCTTT

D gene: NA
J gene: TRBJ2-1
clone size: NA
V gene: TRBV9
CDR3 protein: CASSVASMRGNEQFF
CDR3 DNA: TGTGCCAGCAGCGTAGCTAGTATGAGGGGCAATGAGCAGTTCTTC

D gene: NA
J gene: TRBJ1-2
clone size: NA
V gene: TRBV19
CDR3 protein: CASSRNNWGYTF
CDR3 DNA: TGTGCCAGTAGTAGAAATAACTGGGGCTACACCTTC

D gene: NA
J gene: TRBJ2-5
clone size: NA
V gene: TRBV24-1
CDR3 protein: CATRAAAQETQYF
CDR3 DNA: TGTGCCACCAGGGCCGCGGCTCAGGAGACCCAGTACTTC

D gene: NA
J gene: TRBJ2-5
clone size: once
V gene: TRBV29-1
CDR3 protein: CSVEDYQETQYF
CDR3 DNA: TGCAGCGTTGAAGACTACCAAGAGACCCAGTACTTC

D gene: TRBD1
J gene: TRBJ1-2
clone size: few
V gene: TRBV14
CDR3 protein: CASSQDAVTGGYRGYTF
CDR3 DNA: TGTGCCAGCAGCCAAGATGCCGTAACAGGGGGTTATAGAGGCTACACCTTC

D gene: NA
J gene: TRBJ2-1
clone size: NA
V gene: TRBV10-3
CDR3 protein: CAITKGEVGGSPYNEQFF
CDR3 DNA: TGTGCCATCACCAAGGGGGAAGTGGGCGGGAGCCCCTACAATGAGCAGTTCTTC

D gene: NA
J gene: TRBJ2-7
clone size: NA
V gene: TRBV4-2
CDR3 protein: CASSLDLFYEQYF
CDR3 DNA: TGTGCCAGCAGCCTCGACTTATTCTACGAGCAGTACTTC

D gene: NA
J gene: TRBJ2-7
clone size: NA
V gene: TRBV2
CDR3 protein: CASSDPLRHAAEQYF
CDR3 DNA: TGTGCCAGCAGTGACCCCCTGCGGCACGCCGCCGAGCAGTACTTC

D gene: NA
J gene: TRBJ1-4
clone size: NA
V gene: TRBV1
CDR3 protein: CTSSQAFRATNEKLFF
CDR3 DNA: TGCACCAGCAGCCAAGCTTTCAGAGCAACTAATGAAAAACTGTTTTTT

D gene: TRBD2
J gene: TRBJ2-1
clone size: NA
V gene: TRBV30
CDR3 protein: CAWSAPGTSRNEQFF
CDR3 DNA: TGTGCCTGGAGCGCCCCCGGGACTAGCAGGAATGAGCAGTTCTTC

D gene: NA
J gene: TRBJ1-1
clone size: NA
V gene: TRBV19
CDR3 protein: CASSAGTGYTEAFF
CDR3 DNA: TGTGCCAGTAGCGCGGGAACAGGTTACACTGAAGCTTTCTTT

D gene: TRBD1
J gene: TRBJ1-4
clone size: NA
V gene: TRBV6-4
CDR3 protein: CASSDSAGGGEKLFF
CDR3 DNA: TGTGCCAGCAGTGACTCGGCAGGGGGAGGCGAAAAACTGTTTTTT

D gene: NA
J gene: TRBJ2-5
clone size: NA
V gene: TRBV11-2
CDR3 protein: CASSLRVAGETQYF
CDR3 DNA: TGTGCCAGCAGCTTACGAGTGGCGGGGGAGACCCAGTACTTC

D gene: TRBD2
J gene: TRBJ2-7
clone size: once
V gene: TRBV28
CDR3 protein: CASSLERGPYEQYF
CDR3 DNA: TGTGCCAGCAGTCTTGAGCGGGGGCCCTACGAGCAGTACTTC

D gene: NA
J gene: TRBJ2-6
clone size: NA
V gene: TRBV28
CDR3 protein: CASSLEFYGANVLTF
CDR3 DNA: TGTGCCAGCAGTTTAGAGTTTTACGGGGCCAACGTCCTGACTTTC

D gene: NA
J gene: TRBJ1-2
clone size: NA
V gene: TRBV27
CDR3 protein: CASSFRVTHGYTF
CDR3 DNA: TGTGCCAGCAGTTTTCGGGTTACCCATGGCTACACCTTC

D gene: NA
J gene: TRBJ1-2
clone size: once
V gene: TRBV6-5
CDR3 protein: CASSYSNGAGYTF
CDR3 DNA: TGTGCCAGCAGTTACTCGAACGGGGCTGGCTACACCTTC

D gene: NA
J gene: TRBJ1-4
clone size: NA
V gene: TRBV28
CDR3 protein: CATGKETNEKLFF
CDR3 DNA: TGTGCTACAGGGAAGGAAACTAATGAAAAACTGTTTTTT

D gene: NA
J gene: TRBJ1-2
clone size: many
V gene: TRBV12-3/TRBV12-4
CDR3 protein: CASSFRRHYGYTF
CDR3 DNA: TGTGCCAGCAGTTTCCGGAGACACTATGGCTACACCTTC

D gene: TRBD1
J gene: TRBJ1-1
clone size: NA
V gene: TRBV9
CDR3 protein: CASSSDRGRNTEAFF
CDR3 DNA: TGTGCCAGCAGCTCAGACAGGGGTAGGAACACTGAAGCTTTCTTT

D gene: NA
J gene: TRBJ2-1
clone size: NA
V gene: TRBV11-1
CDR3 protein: CASSQDGRADNEQFF
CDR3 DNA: TGTGCCAGCAGCCAAGATGGCCGTGCCGACAATGAGCAGTTCTTC

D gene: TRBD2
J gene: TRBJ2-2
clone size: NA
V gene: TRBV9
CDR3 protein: CASSVGGTNTGELFF
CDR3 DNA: TGTGCCAGCAGCGTGGGGGGGACGAACACCGGGGAGCTGTTTTTT

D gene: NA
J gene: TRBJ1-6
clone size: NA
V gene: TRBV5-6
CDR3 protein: CASSLGTGPLHF
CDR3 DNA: TGTGCCAGCAGCTTGGGTACAGGGCCCCTCCACTTT

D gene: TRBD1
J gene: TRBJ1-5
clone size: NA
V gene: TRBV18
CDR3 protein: CASSPGTAQPQHF
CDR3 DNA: TGTGCCAGCTCACCAGGGACAGCTCAGCCCCAGCATTTT

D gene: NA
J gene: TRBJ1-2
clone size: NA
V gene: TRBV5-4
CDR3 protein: CASSLSQSINYGYTF
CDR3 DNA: TGTGCCAGCAGCTTATCACAGTCGATTAACTATGGCTACACCTTC

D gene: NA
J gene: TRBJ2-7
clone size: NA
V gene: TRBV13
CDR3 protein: CASSAGLLISYEQYF
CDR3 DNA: TGTGCCAGCAGCGCCGGACTCCTGATCTCCTACGAGCAGTACTTC

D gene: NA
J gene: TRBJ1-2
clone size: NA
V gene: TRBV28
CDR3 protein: CASRDLSYGYTF
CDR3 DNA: TGTGCCAGCAGGGATCTCTCCTATGGCTACACCTTC

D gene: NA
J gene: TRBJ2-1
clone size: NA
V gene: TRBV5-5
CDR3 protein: CASSREASTSSSEQFF
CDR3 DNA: TGTGCCAGCAGCCGGGAAGCGTCTACCTCTTCCAGCGAGCAGTTCTTC

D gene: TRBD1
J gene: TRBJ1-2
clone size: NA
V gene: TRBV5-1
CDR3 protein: CASSLLAGGSRGYTF
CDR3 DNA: TGCGCCAGCAGCTTGTTGGCAGGGGGTAGTCGTGGCTACACCTTC

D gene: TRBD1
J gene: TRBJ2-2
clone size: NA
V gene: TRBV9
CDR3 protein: CASSVVGGNGELFF
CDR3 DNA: TGTGCCAGCAGCGTGGTAGGGGGCAACGGGGAGCTGTTTTTT

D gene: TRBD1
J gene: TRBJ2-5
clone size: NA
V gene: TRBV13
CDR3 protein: CASSRSMTGPQETQYF
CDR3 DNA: TGTGCCAGCAGCCGATCGATGACAGGGCCCCAAGAGACCCAGTACTTC

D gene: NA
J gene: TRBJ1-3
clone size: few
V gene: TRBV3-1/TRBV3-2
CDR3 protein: CASRPGIRFGNTIYF
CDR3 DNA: TGTGCCAGCAGGCCGGGAATTAGGTTTGGAAACACCATATATTTT

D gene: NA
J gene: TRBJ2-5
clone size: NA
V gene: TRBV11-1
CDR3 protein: CASSRTAVQETQYF
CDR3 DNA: TGTGCCAGCAGCCGGACAGCTGTTCAAGAGACCCAGTACTTC